The following is a T cell receptor (beta chain) sequence with its context. Its antigen is as yet unknown. The sample comes from a study of graft-versus-host responses after intestinal transplantation. Study at large: As for transplant type, recipients had multivisceral, liver-intestinal, or isolated intestinal grafts. Anti-thymocyte globulin induction, then tacrolimus and steroids for about 3 years, went to all recipients. Study-wide results and limits: High graft-versus-host to host-versus-graft clonal ratios were found in allografts of patients who had graft-donor T cell macrochimerism. GvH clonotypes were identified within recipient marrow, with a subset emerging first in ileum or blood.

The repertoire was sequenced with immunoSEQ multiplex PCR; TCRdb's copy has only in-frame clones and lacks some. Here the sample spans around 120,000 clones, just over 90% being singletons. Germline assignment: CDR1 MGHRA and CDR2 YSYEKL. Trimming stripped 4 bases from V and 7 bases from J, with 14 bases between. This CDR3 has 14 amino acids. The clonotype was recovered from a human donor who received an intestinal transplant. This chain joins TRBV4-1 and TRBJ2-1; D is possibly TRBD1 (6 bases). The material was unstimulated CD4+ T cells sorted from spleen or lymph node cells, obtained before intestinal transplant. The CDR3 DNA is TGCGCCAGCAGCCGAACACAGGGAGTGAATGAGCAGTTCTTC. This translates into CASSRTQGVNEQFF.